These 4 T cell receptor beta chains share one sample of origin, sequenced in a study of T cells in localized non-small cell lung cancer. This table comes from immunoSEQ multiplex PCR, and its TCRdb copy is limited to in-frame clones, with some not included. The data show roughly 30,000 clones, with roughly nine tenths seen just once and 2.5% to 3% held by the top ten. The input for sequencing was peripheral blood, taken before any cancer treatment. The origin of the receptors is a female donor older than 55 with stage I lung adenocarcinoma.

The V call is TRBV29-1, the J call TRBJ2-5; either TRBD1 or TRBD2 may fit D (5 bases each). V was cut by 7 bases and J by 2 bases, with 17 bases left in between. Germline V gene data show CDR1 as SQVTM and CDR2 as ANQGSEA. CDR3 length: 14 amino acids. This CDR3 is CSACPGPIQETQYF. In DNA form, the CDR3 reads TGCAGCGCCTGTCCGGGACCAATTCAAGAGACCCAGTACTTC.

The genes are TRBV7-9 and TRBJ1-2; D unclear. The CDR3 extends over 12 amino acids. CDR1 is SEHNR, CDR2 FQNEAQ, per germline (reference sequence). The V gene lost 6 bases and the J gene lost 6 bases, with 11 bases spanning the gap. The CDR3: CASRWGDDGYTF. In nucleotides, the CDR3 is TGTGCCAGCAGGTGGGGAGACGATGGCTACACCTTC.

The V call is TRBV5-4, the J call TRBJ2-3, with TRBD1 matching 10 bases. The length of the CDR3 is 15 residues. Unmatched junction bases numbered 0, after V lost 0 bases and J lost 2 bases. Per the germline V gene, CDR1 is SGHNT and CDR2 is YYREEE (reference sequence). The DNA for the CDR3 is TGTGCCAGCAGCTTGGGACAGGGGGCCACAGATACGCAGTATTTT. Translation: CASSLGQGATDTQYF.

The rearrangement links TRBV18 to TRBJ2-2; 9 bases are shared with TRBD1. Germline assignment: CDR1 KGHSH and CDR2 LQKENI. The length of the CDR3 is 17 residues. Germline trimming cut 5 bases from V and 5 bases from J; bases unmatched to any gene: 12. For the CDR3, the DNA is TGTGCCAGCTCAGCCTACAATGGACAGGGGACGACCGGGGAGCTGTTTTTT. Amino acids: CASSAYNGQGTTGELFF. The full variable domain, rest sourced from reference TRBV18 and TRBJ2-2, is NAGVMQNPRHLVRRRGQEARLRCSPMKGHSHVYWYRQLPEEGLKFMVYLQKENIIDESGMPKERFSAEFPKEGPSILRIQQVVRGDSAAYFCASSAYNGQGTTGELFFGEGSRLTVL.